This passage covers 29 T cell receptor beta chains from one sample sequenced in a study of spatial heterogeneity in lung cancer. The time point denotes: sample taken at primary tumor resection. Whole RNA, which was extracted from tumor, nontumor lung tissue or frozen PBMC, was sequenced without any cell sorting. TCRdb redid the calling of the 5' RACE reads with MiXCR, one entry per CDR3 protein. The sample records under 40,000 distinct CDR3 sequences, around 5.8% being singletons. The material was PBMCs, obtained at surgery. These receptors came from a male donor with early-stage non-small cell lung cancer.

The V call is TRBV27, the J call TRBJ2-2; 7 nucleotides match TRBD1. Per germline, CDR1 MNHEY and CDR2 SMNVEV (reference sequence). The CDR3 spans 15 residues. Germline trimming cut 2 bases from V and 6 bases from J; bases unmatched to any gene: 6. CDR3: CASSLKPTGAGELFF. Here the CDR3 DNA reads TGTGCCAGCAGTTTAAAACCCACAGGGGCCGGGGAGCTGTTTTTT.

The V and J genes are TRBV7-2 and TRBJ1-5; weak D call: TRBD1 (5 bases). Germline CDR1 and CDR2: SGHTA and FQGNSA. V was cut by 0 bases and J by 0 bases, with 12 bases left in between. The CDR3 covers 17 residues. CDR3 sequence reads: CASSLAPGRYSNQPQHF. The CDR3, as DNA: TGTGCCAGCAGCTTAGCCCCGGGACGCTATAGCAATCAGCCCCAGCATTTT.

This clonotype was recorded many times. The rearrangement links TRBV7-8 to TRBJ2-3; unclear D gene. V was clipped by 0 bases and J by 2 bases, with 6 bases between them. CDR1 and CDR2 (germline): SGHVS, FQNEAQ. The CDR3 length is 14 residues. CDR3 sequence reads: CASSLAGSTDTQYF. For the CDR3, the DNA is TGTGCCAGCAGCTTAGCGGGGTCCACAGATACGCAGTATTTT.

This sequence joins TRBV6-1 and TRBJ2-2, with unresolved D. This CDR3 has 14 residues. The V gene's germline CDR1 is MNHNS and CDR2 SASEGT. V shed 8 bases and J shed 2 bases, with 12 bases lying between them. CDR3 protein: CASPRHENTGELFF. The CDR3 DNA reads as TGTGCCAGCCCCCGACATGAAAACACCGGGGAGCTGTTTTTT.

The chain recombines TRBV20-1 with TRBJ1-5, with TRBD1 identical over 7 bases. V gave up 5 bases and J gave up 0 bases; unmatched junction bases: 4. Germline values: CDR1 DFQATT, CDR2 SNEGSKA (reference sequence). The CDR3 covers 14 residues. The DNA of the CDR3 is TGCAGTGCTGCAGGGACAGCTAGCAATCAGCCCCAGCATTTT. Protein: CSAAGTASNQPQHF.

This clonotype was seen at least ten times. The CDR3 DNA reads as TGTGCCAGCAGTGACAGCCACGAGCAGTACTTC. Amino acid sequence: CASSDSHEQYF. The chain is built from TRBV25-1 and TRBJ2-7; D uncertain. V lost 3 bases to trimming and J lost 5 bases, with 5 bases between them. Germline lookup yields CDR1 MGHDK and CDR2 SYGVNS. This CDR3 is built from 11 residues.

The chain couples TRBV20-1 to TRBJ2-4; a possible D gene is TRBD1 (8 bases). This CDR3 region has 15 residues. Germline V gene sequence: CDR1 DFQATT, CDR2 SNEGSKA (reference sequence). V dropped 5 bases and J dropped 1 base, with 15 bases sitting between them. The CDR3 nucleotides are TGCAGTGCTTTAACAGGGGGAGGGGCCAAAAACATTCAGTACTTC. Its translation is CSALTGGGAKNIQYF.

With regard to this clonotype: A much larger clone lies one base from this, so it may be a read error. This chain uses TRBV10-3 with TRBJ2-5; maybe TRBD1 (6 bases). V lost 6 bases and J 3 bases, leaving 14 bases between the germline ends. This CDR3 comprises 14 residues. Germline values: CDR1 ENHRY, CDR2 SYGVKD. The CDR3 nucleotides are TGTGCCATCAGGAACAGGGTTTCCGAAGAGACCCAGTACTTC. Its protein product is CAIRNRVSEETQYF.

Details on this clonotype: The CDR3 does not end in the conserved phenylalanine or tryptophan, so this is likely a read error. The chain links TRBV24-1 to TRBJ2-6; no clear D. Per germline, CDR1 KGHDR and CDR2 SFDVKD. Trimming shortened V by 5 bases and J by 0 bases, and 10 bases separated the two germline ends. CDR3 length: 16 amino acids. In DNA form, the CDR3 reads TGTGCCACCAGTGGAGGATGGGGCTCTGGGGCCAACGTCCTGACTCTC. Residues: CATSGGWGSGANVLTL.

The V and J genes are TRBV5-4 and TRBJ2-2; D may be TRBD2 (5 bases). Trimming left V 1 base short and J 5 bases short, with 6 bases between. The CDR3 loop spans 13 amino acids. Germline V gives CDR1 SGHNT, CDR2 YYREEE (reference sequence). The CDR3 sequence: CASSLTSTGELFF. CDR3 DNA: TGTGCCAGCAGCTTGACTAGTACCGGGGAGCTGTTTTTT. Variable domain in full (rest from reference TRBV5-4 and TRBJ2-2): ETGVTQSPTHLIKTRGQQVTLRCSSQSGHNTVSWYQQALGQGPQFIFQYYREEENGRGNFPPRFSGLQFPNYSSELNVNALELDDSALYLCASSLTSTGELFFGEGSRLTVL.

This clonotype has at least ten counts. The V call is TRBV5-1, the J call TRBJ2-3, with 8 bases identical to TRBD2. Germline V gene sequence: CDR1 SGHRS, CDR2 YFSETQ. Trimming cost V 0 bases and J 2 bases; bases outside gene matches: 5. This CDR3 is built from 16 residues. The chain's CDR3 is CASSLGRAGDTDTQYF. The CDR3, as DNA: TGCGCCAGCAGCTTGGGCCGAGCGGGGGACACAGATACGCAGTATTTT.

This clonotype was seen only a few times. The rearrangement links TRBV11-1 to TRBJ1-1; D gene unclear. The germline CDR1 and CDR2 sequences are SGHAT and FQDESV (reference sequence). The germline V and J ends were trimmed by 8 bases and 1 base, with 14 bases remaining between them. This CDR3 has 14 residues. The CDR3 DNA sequence: TGTGCCAGCGGGAAGACTCCAGGGAACACTGAAGCTTTCTTT. Protein product: CASGKTPGNTEAFF.

This clonotype was counted many times. The chain is built from TRBV12-3 or TRBV12-4 and TRBJ1-4; perhaps TRBD1 as D (5 bases). The V gene lost 6 bases and the J gene lost 8 bases, with 13 bases spanning the gap. This CDR3 region has 13 residues. The CDR3 sequence is CASSPSGGEKLFF. CDR3 sequence (DNA): TGTGCCAGCAGCCCGAGCGGGGGGGAAAAACTGTTTTTT.

At least ten counts were recorded for this clonotype. V usage is TRBV18 and J usage is TRBJ1-1; D remains ambiguous. The CDR3 spans 14 residues. V was shortened by 5 bases and J by 1 base, with 11 bases between the two germline ends. Germline CDR1 and CDR2: KGHSH and LQKENI. DNA for the CDR3: TGTGCCAGCTCATCACGTAACACGAACACTGAAGCTTTCTTT. Translation gives CASSSRNTNTEAFF.

In its sample, this clonotype was seen many times. The rearrangement uses TRBV5-1 and TRBJ1-1; possibly TRBD1 for D (6 bases). V lost 3 bases and J 0 bases, leaving 15 bases between the germline ends. CDR1 is SGHRS and CDR2 is YFSETQ in the germline V gene. This CDR3 has 16 amino acids. As DNA, the CDR3 is TGCGCCAGCAGCTCGCGGGGGGGCGCGGTGAACACTGAAGCTTTCTTT. It is translated as CASSSRGGAVNTEAFF.

The rearrangement uses TRBV15 and TRBJ2-7; TRBD1 aligns across 7 bases. The CDR3 has 15 residues. The germline gives CDR1 LNHNV, CDR2 YYDKDF (reference sequence). The J segment lost 4 bases and the V segment lost 2 bases, leaving 8 bases of the junction unmatched. The CDR3 region is CATSRPTGVRYEQYF. The CDR3 coding sequence is TGTGCCACCAGCAGACCTACAGGGGTCAGGTACGAGCAGTACTTC.

This clonotype was found many times. This chain connects TRBV7-9 to TRBJ2-3; D might be TRBD1 or TRBD2, each matching 6 bases. Germline V lookup: CDR1 SEHNR, CDR2 FQNEAQ (reference sequence). The length of the CDR3 is 13 residues. V lost 4 bases and J lost 3, with 8 bases in between. CDR3 DNA: TGTGCCAGCAGCTCGGGGGCGACAGATACGCAGTATTTT. This translates into CASSSGATDTQYF.

The chain joins TRBV7-6 to TRBJ1-3; D possibly corresponds to TRBD1 (5 bases). The V and J ends lost 5 bases and 1 base respectively, with 18 bases between them. The germline V gene encodes CDR1 SGHVS and CDR2 FNYEAQ. The CDR3 runs 17 residues. In DNA, the CDR3 is TGTGCCAGCAGCGTGAGGGCAGGGCTCCTTTCTGGAAACACCATATATTTT. This codes for CASSVRAGLLSGNTIYF.

This clonotype has a count of ten or more. The CDR3 nucleotides are TGTGCCAGCAGTGGCTCGGACAGAAATGAGCAGTTCTTC. Amino acids: CASSGSDRNEQFF. V gene TRBV6-2 or TRBV6-3 combines with J gene TRBJ2-1; D is possibly TRBD1 (6 bases). This CDR3 contains 13 residues. Trimming shortened V by 5 bases and J by 7 bases, and 12 bases separated the two germline ends. Germline CDR1 and CDR2: MNHEY and SVGEGT.

This clonotype counts as medium-sized. The CDR3: CSTGAGLFTDTQYF. CDR3 sequence (DNA): TGCAGCACCGGGGCGGGACTATTCACAGATACGCAGTATTTT. This chain links TRBV29-1 with TRBJ2-3; 7 positions match TRBD2. Germline CDR1 SQVTM, CDR2 ANQGSEA. V shed 8 bases, J shed 2 bases, and the junction held 10 bases outside the gene matches. The CDR3 loop spans 14 amino acids.

This clonotype has ten or more counts. The chain carries TRBV20-1 and TRBJ1-4, with TRBD1 matching over 8 bases. The germline CDR1 and CDR2 sequences are DFQATT and SNEGSKA (reference sequence). There are 14 residues in the CDR3. Trimming at V came to 5 bases and at J to 3 bases, leaving 5 bases not matched to a gene. The chain's CDR3 is CSADRGLSNEKLFF. Here the CDR3 DNA reads TGCAGTGCTGACAGGGGACTATCTAATGAAAAACTGTTTTTT.

This clonotype was recorded at least ten times. This chain links TRBV25-1 with TRBJ1-2; TRBD1 matches 7 bases. V lost 5 bases, J lost 8 bases, and 5 bases stayed unmatched. Germline CDR1 and CDR2: MGHDK and SYGVNS. This CDR3 comprises 12 residues. CDR3 sequence (DNA): TGTGCCAGCAGTTTCCAGGGGGGAGGCTACACCTTC. Translation gives CASSFQGGGYTF.

The chain joins TRBV2 to TRBJ2-5, with TRBD1 matching 8 bases. In germline, CDR1 is SNHLY, CDR2 FYNNEI. V lost 5 bases, J lost 5 bases, and 10 bases stayed unmatched. The CDR3 consists of 15 residues. This CDR3 reads CASSPTGAEGETQYF. The CDR3 DNA sequence: TGTGCCAGCAGTCCGACAGGGGCGGAGGGTGAGACCCAGTACTTC. Full variable domain (rest looked up from reference TRBV2 and TRBJ2-5): EPEVTQTPSHQVTQMGQEVILRCVPISNHLYFYWYRQILGQKVEFLVSFYNNEISEKSEIFDDQFSVERPDGSNFTLKIRSTKLEDSAMYFCASSPTGAEGETQYFGPGTRLLVL.

This clonotype was observed many times. The V gene is TRBV7-6, the J gene TRBJ2-3; D remains ambiguous. The CDR3 consists of 14 residues. Germline V gives CDR1 SGHVS, CDR2 FNYEAQ. Trimming shortened V by 6 bases and J by 3 bases, and 13 bases separated the two germline ends. The CDR3 DNA sequence: TGTGCCAGCAGTGACGGGTGGGGTACAGATACGCAGTATTTT. Protein product: CASSDGWGTDTQYF.

In its sample, this clonotype was seen many times. The rearrangement joins TRBV7-3 to TRBJ2-7, with 10 bases lining up with TRBD1. The V and J ends lost 1 base and 4 bases, in that order; junction bases with no gene match: 4. From germline, CDR1 is SGHTA and CDR2 FQGTGA. The CDR3 consists of 15 residues. As DNA, the CDR3 is TGTGCCAGCAGCTTAAGGCGGGACAGGGGTTACGAGCAGTACTTC. Protein: CASSLRRDRGYEQYF.

The table lists this clonotype with many counts. J is TRBJ2-2 and V is TRBV11-2, with D perhaps being TRBD1 or TRBD2 (7 bases each). There are 16 residues in the CDR3. The V and J ends lost 6 bases and 2 bases respectively, with 16 bases between them. Germline V gives CDR1 SGHAT, CDR2 FQNNGV. CDR3 in DNA: TGTGCCAGCAGAAGGGGGCGGGGGACAAACACCGGGGAGCTGTTTTTT. Its protein product is CASRRGRGTNTGELFF.

The chain recombines TRBV7-9 with TRBJ2-2; D is unclear. This CDR3 has 18 amino acids. The V end was cut by 5 bases, the J end by 4 bases, with 23 bases between. CDR1 is SEHNR, CDR2 FQNEAQ, per germline (reference sequence). CDR3 sequence reads: CASSVSTWFSLITGELFF. CDR3 nucleotides: TGTGCCAGCAGCGTCTCAACCTGGTTCAGTCTAATCACCGGGGAGCTGTTTTTT.

There are many counts of this clonotype. The genes are TRBV3-1 and TRBJ1-6; D remains ambiguous. The CDR3 sequence is 14 residues long. V lost 0 bases and J lost 9, with 9 bases in between. CDR1 and CDR2 from the germline V gene are LGHDT and YNNKEL (reference sequence). The chain's CDR3 is CASSQDQRLSPLHF. The CDR3, as DNA: TGTGCCAGCAGCCAAGATCAGAGGCTTTCACCCCTCCACTTT.

This clonotype was observed a few times. CDR3 loop: CASSPNRMGSGPQPQHF. The CDR3 DNA is TGTGCCAGCAGCCCGAACCGGATGGGGTCAGGGCCTCAGCCCCAGCATTTT. V usage is TRBV7-8 and J usage is TRBJ1-5; the D gene is possibly TRBD1 (5 bases). Germline V CDR1 and CDR2: SGHVS, FQNEAQ. V lost 5 bases, J lost 6 bases, and 23 bases lay in between. The CDR3 is 17 amino acids.